One and the same sample provided the 7 T cell receptor beta chains below, sequenced in a study of immune characterization of retroperitoneal liposarcoma. TCRdb passed the PCR reads through MiXCR, listing each CDR3 protein once. The table has under 2,500 distinct CDR3 sequences, about 35% seen once. Sequenced material: tumor tissue. The receptors stem from a male donor with retroperitoneal liposarcoma.

This rearrangement joins TRBV6-1 to TRBJ1-4; TRBD1 matches at 9 bases. CDR3 length equals 15 residues. V shed 3 bases and J 7 bases; nucleotides not matched to a gene: 6. The V gene's germline CDR1 is MNHNS and CDR2 SASEGT. CDR3 nucleotides: TGTGCCAGCAGTGACCCGGGACAGGGATTTGAAAAACTGTTTTTT. It is translated as CASSDPGQGFEKLFF.

This clonotype was picked up a small number of times. The chain has TRBV6-1 and TRBJ2-1, with 7 bases identical to TRBD1. The better agreement between TRBJ2-5 and the DNA end casts doubt on the J call. This CDR3 has 16 residues. The germline V gene encodes CDR1 MNHNS and CDR2 SASEGT. CDR3 DNA: TGTGCCAGCAGAAGGGTAGGACAGGCGGGTAAAGAGACCCAGTACTTC. Protein sequence: CASRRVGQAGKETQYF.

V gene TRBV12-3 or TRBV12-4 combines with J gene TRBJ2-1; perhaps TRBD2 as D (6 bases). Between the trimmed V and J ends, which lost 7 bases and 2 bases, there was a span of 15 bases. CDR3 size: 15 residues. The CDR3 DNA follows: TGTGCCAGCACCCCCCGGGACTGGACCTACAATGAGCAGTTCTTC. This codes for CASTPRDWTYNEQFF.

The chain couples TRBV27 to TRBJ2-1; 7 nucleotides agree with TRBD2. The end of the DNA aligns better with TRBJ2-7, so the J call may be wrong. CDR3 size: 14 residues. CDR1 is MNHEY, CDR2 SMNVEV, per germline (reference sequence). The CDR3 nucleotides read TGTGCCAGCAGTTTCACTAGCGCGTCCTACGAGCAGTACTTC. Residues: CASSFTSASYEQYF.

The V and J genes are TRBV7-2 and TRBJ2-1; D is ambiguous. Judging by the DNA end, TRBJ2-5 fits better; the J call may be wrong. The CDR3 has 11 amino acids. Germline V gene lookup returns CDR1 SGHTA and CDR2 FQGNSA. CDR3 in DNA: TGTGCCAGCAGCCAACGGCAGACCCAGTACTTC. Residues: CASSQRQTQYF.

The chain recombines TRBV6-6 with TRBJ1-3; 12 bases are shared with TRBD1. CDR3 size: 16 residues. The trim removed 6 bases at V and 1 base at J, leaving 4 bases unmatched. CDR1 is MNHNY and CDR2 is SVGAGI in the germline V gene (reference sequence). CDR3 nucleotide sequence: TGTGCCAGCAGGGGGGACAGGGGGCGTTCTGGAAACACCATATATTTT. This translates into CASRGDRGRSGNTIYF.

This clonotype counts as medium-sized (0.01 to 0.1%). V gene TRBV6-5 combines with J gene TRBJ2-3; 8 bases are shared with TRBD2. Per the germline V gene, CDR1 is MNHEY and CDR2 is SVGAGI. V shed 6 bases, J shed 1 base, and the junction held 3 bases outside the gene matches. This CDR3 is 14 amino acids long. The CDR3 DNA reads as TGTGCCAGCAGCCCGGGGGGGGGCACAGATACGCAGTATTTT. It translates to CASSPGGGTDTQYF.